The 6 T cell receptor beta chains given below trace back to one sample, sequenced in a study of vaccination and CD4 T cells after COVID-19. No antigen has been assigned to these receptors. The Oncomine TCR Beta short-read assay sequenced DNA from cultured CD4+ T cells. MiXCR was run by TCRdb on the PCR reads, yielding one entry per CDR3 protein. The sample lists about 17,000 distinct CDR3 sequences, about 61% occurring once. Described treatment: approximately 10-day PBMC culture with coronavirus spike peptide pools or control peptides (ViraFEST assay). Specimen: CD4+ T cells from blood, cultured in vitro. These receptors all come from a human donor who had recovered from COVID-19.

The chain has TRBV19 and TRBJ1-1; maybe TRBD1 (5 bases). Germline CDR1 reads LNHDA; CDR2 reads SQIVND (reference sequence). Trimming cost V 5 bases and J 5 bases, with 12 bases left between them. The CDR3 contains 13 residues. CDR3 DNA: TGTGCCAGTAGTCAGGGTCGGGAAACTGAAGCTTTCTTT. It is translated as CASSQGRETEAFF.

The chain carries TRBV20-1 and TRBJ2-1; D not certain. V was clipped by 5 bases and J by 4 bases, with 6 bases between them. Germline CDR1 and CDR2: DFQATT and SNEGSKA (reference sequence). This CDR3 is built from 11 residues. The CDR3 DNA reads TGCAGTGCTCCATTGTACAATGAGCAGTTCTTC. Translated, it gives CSAPLYNEQFF.

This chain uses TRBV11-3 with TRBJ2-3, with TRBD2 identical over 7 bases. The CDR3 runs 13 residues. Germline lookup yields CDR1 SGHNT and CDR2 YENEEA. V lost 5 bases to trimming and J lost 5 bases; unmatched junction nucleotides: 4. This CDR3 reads CASSKAGEDTQYF. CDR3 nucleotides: TGTGCCAGCAGCAAGGCGGGAGAAGATACGCAGTATTTT.

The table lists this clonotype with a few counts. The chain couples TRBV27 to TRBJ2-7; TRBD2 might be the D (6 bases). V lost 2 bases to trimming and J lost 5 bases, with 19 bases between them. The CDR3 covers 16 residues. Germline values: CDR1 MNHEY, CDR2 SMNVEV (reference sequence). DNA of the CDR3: TGTGCCAGCAGTTTACCCTCCTTAAGCGGGCTTCACGAGCAGTACTTC. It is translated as CASSLPSLSGLHEQYF.

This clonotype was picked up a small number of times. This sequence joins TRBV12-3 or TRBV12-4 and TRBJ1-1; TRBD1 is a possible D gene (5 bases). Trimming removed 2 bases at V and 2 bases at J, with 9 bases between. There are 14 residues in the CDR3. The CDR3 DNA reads TGTGCCAGCAGTTTAAGGGGCCGCAACACTGAAGCTTTCTTT. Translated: CASSLRGRNTEAFF.

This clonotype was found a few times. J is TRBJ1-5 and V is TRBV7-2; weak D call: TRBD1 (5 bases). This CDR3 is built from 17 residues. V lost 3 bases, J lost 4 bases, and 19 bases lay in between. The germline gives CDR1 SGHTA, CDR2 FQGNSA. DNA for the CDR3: TGTGCCAGCAGCTTTAAGGCCTCAGGGATATCAAATCAGCCCCAGCATTTT. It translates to CASSFKASGISNQPQHF.